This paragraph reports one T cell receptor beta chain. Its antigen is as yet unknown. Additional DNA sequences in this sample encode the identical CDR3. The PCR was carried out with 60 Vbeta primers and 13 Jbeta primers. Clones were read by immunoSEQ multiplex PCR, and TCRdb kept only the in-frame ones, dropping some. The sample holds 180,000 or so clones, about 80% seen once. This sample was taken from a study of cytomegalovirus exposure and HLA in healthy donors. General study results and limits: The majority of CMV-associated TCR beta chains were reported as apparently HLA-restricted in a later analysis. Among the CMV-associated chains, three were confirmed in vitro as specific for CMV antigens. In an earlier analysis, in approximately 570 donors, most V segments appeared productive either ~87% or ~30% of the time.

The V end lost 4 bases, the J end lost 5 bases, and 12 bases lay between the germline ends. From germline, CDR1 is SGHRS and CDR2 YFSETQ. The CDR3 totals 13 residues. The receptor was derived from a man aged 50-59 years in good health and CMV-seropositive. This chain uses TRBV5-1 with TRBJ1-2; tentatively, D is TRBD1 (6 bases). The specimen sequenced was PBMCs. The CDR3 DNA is TGCGCCAGCAGCCTGGGGGGCAGTTATGGCTACACCTTC. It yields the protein CASSLGGSYGYTF.